The entry below describes one T cell receptor beta chain. The data are from a study of blood T cell repertoires in COVID-19. The data were produced by immunoSEQ multiplex PCR, yet TCRdb's version contains in-frame clones alone and is incomplete. Counted here are 250,000 or so clones, 80% to 85% occurring once; the ten biggest clones make up around 3.6%. This sequence was found in a man in his fifties or sixties who had recovered from COVID-19. Specimen: PBMCs or T cells enriched from blood (not recorded which).

This CDR3 reads CASSLFPRVGYTF. The CDR3 nucleotides are TGTGCCAGCAGCTTATTCCCCCGGGTGGGCTACACCTTC. V gene TRBV11-2 combines with J gene TRBJ1-2; D not resolved. CDR1 SGHAT and CDR2 FQNNGV come from the germline V gene. Trimming removed 2 bases at V and 8 bases at J, with 12 bases between. The CDR3 is 13 amino acids.